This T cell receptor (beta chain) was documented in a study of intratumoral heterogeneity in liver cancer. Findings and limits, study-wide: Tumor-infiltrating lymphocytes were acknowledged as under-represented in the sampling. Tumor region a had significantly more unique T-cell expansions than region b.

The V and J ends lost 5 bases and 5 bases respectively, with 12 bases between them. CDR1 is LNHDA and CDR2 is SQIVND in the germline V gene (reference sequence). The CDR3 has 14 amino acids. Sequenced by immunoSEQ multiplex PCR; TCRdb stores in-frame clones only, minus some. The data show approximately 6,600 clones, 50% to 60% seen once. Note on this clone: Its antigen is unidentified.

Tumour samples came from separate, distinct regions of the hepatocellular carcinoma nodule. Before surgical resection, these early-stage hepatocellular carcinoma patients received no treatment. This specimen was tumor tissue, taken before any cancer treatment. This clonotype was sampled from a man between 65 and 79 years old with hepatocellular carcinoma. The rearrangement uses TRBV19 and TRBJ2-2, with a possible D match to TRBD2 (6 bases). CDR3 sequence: CASSQLAQTGELFF. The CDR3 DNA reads TGTGCCAGTAGTCAACTAGCCCAGACCGGGGAGCTGTTTTTT.